The present entry profiles one T cell receptor (beta chain) with its context. Antigen: not known. This CDR3 is 15 amino acids long. V lost 2 bases to trimming and J lost 7 bases, with 15 bases between them. CDR1 is MNHNS, CDR2 SASEGT, per germline. Repertoires were generated with immunoSEQ multiplex PCR, while TCRdb's copy carries only in-frame clones and drops some. The sample records about 47,000 clones, 75% to 80% being singletons. The entry originates in a study of T cells in tumors after PD-1 blockade. About the research overall: Either cemiplimab 350 mg every 2 weeks or pembrolizumab 200 mg every 3 weeks was given. Some patients also took daily vismodegib 150 mg during anti-PD-1 treatment. Study findings and constraints: Peripheral recruitment is suggested, as some novel exhausted tumor clones were in pre-treatment blood.

The chain has TRBV6-1 and TRBJ1-3; D is undetermined. The receptor's source is a human donor with basal cell carcinoma. Source: PBMCs, taken before anti-PD-1 treatment. The CDR3 reads CASSEMANRPNTIYF. The DNA for the CDR3 is TGTGCCAGCAGTGAAATGGCAAATCGTCCCAACACCATATATTTT.